This is a list of T cell receptor beta chains from one sample in a study of blood T cell repertoires in COVID-19. Sequencing was performed with immunoSEQ multiplex PCR; in TCRdb, only in-frame clones are kept and a portion is missing. The sample yields roughly 100,000 clones, around 84% seen once. Sequenced input: peripheral blood. These receptors all come from a human donor in a cohort sampled during active COVID-19. Each CDR3 is given with its conserved first and last residue. D genes are given only for firm matches. Part of the rows lack a size; the others show once, few, many or a class for expanded clones.

v_call	d_call	j_call	clone_size	cdr3_length	cdr3_aa	cdr3_nt
TRBV19	NA	TRBJ2-3	NA	14	CASSMLQGGDTQYF	TGTGCCAGTAGTATGCTCCAGGGGGGAGATACGCAGTATTTT
TRBV18	NA	TRBJ2-3	NA	14	CASSPLEGADTQYF	TGTGCCAGCTCACCGTTAGAGGGGGCAGATACGCAGTATTTT
TRBV28	TRBD2	TRBJ2-3	NA	16	CASSPIAGGFGDTQYF	TGTGCCAGCAGTCCAATAGCGGGGGGCTTCGGAGATACGCAGTATTTT
TRBV7-8	NA	TRBJ1-1	NA	15	CASSLIRWGNTEAFF	TGTGCCAGCAGCTTAATTAGGTGGGGCAACACTGAAGCTTTCTTT
TRBV5-1	TRBD2	TRBJ2-7	NA	15	CASSVSPGGDHEQYF	TGCGCCAGCAGCGTTTCGCCCGGGGGGGACCACGAGCAGTACTTC
TRBV2	NA	TRBJ1-2	NA	14	CASSEVLRGGGYTF	TGTGCCAGCAGTGAAGTGCTACGCGGAGGAGGCTACACCTTC
TRBV5-4	TRBD1	TRBJ2-1	NA	17	CASSLRSGTGGLNEQFF	TGTGCCAGCAGCCTGCGCTCCGGGACAGGGGGCTTAAATGAGCAGTTCTTC
TRBV5-5	TRBD1	TRBJ1-4	NA	14	CASSFRQGEEKLFF	TGTGCCAGCAGCTTCAGACAGGGAGAGGAAAAACTGTTTTTT
TRBV7-2	TRBD1	TRBJ1-1	NA	13	CASSDRGNTEAFF	TGTGCCAGCAGCGACAGGGGGAACACTGAAGCTTTCTTT
TRBV7-7	NA	TRBJ2-2	few	16	CASSLEAGTNTGELFF	TGTGCTAGCAGCTTAGAGGCAGGGACGAACACCGGGGAGCTGTTTTTT
TRBV5-1	NA	TRBJ2-7	NA	15	CASSPGGWGGREQYF	TGCGCCAGCAGCCCCGGAGGGTGGGGGGGGCGCGAGCAGTACTTC
TRBV7-3	TRBD1	TRBJ2-1	NA	14	CASSFDRGGNEQFF	TGTGCCAGCAGCTTCGACAGGGGGGGCAATGAGCAGTTCTTC
TRBV28	NA	TRBJ1-5	NA	12	CASTLGVQPQHF	TGTGCCAGCACCCTAGGTGTTCAGCCCCAGCATTTT
TRBV24-1	TRBD1	TRBJ1-1	once	16	CATSASPTGGNTEAFF	TGTGCCACCAGTGCGTCCCCCACAGGGGGAAACACTGAAGCTTTCTTT
TRBV6-2/TRBV6-3	NA	TRBJ2-7	NA	15	CASSYLPPDGSEQYF	TGTGCCAGCAGTTACCTACCCCCAGACGGGTCCGAGCAGTACTTC
TRBV10-3	NA	TRBJ1-5	NA	14	CATRGGAERQPQHF	TGTGCCACCCGAGGGGGGGCCGAGCGACAGCCCCAGCATTTT
TRBV14	TRBD1	TRBJ1-6	once	16	CASSLGGGGLNSPLHF	TGTGCCAGCAGCCTGGGAGGAGGGGGCCTAAATTCACCCCTCCACTTT
TRBV18	TRBD2	TRBJ2-3	NA	20	CASSPRPLRRGLAATDTQYF	TGTGCCAGCTCACCCCGTCCCCTTCGACGGGGACTAGCGGCCACAGATACGCAGTATTTT